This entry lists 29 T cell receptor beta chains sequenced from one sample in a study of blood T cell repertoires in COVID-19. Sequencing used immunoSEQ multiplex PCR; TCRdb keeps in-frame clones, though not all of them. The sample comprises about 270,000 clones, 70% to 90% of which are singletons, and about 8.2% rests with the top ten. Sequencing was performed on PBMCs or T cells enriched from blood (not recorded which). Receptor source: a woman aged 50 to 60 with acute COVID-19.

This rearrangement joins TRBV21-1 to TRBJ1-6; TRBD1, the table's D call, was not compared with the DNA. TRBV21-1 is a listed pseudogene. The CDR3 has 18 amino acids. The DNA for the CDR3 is TGTGCCAGCAGCAAAGAATCAGGGGAAAACTCCTATAATTCACCCCTCCACTTT. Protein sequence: CASSKESGENSYNSPLHF.

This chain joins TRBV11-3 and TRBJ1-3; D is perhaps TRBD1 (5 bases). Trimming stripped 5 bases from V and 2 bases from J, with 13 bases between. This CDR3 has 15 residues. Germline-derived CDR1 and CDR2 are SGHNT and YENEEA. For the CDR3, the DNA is TGTGCCAGCAGCCTTGGGGGGTCCGCTGGAAACACCATATATTTT. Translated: CASSLGGSAGNTIYF.

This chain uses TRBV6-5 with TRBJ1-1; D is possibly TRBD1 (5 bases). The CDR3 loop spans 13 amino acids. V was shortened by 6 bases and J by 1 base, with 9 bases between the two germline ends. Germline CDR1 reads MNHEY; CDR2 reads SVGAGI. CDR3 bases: TGTGCCAGCAGACCCAGGGAGAACACTGAAGCTTTCTTT. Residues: CASRPRENTEAFF.

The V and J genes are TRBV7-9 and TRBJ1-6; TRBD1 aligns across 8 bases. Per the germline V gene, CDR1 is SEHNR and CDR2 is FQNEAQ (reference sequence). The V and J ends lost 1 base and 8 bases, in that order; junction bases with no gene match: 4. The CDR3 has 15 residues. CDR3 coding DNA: TGTGCCAGCAGCTTAGGACAGGGGTTGGATTCACCCCTCCACTTT. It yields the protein CASSLGQGLDSPLHF.

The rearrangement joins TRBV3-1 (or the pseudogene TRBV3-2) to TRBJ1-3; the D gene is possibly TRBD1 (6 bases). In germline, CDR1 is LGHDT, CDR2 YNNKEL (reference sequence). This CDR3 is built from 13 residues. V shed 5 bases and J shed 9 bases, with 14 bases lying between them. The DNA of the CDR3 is TGTGCCAGCAGCTTGGACAGCGTTGGCACCATATATTTT. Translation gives CASSLDSVGTIYF.

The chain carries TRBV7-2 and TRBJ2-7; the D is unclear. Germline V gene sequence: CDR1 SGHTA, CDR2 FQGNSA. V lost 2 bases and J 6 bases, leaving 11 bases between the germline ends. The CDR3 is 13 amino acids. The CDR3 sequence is CASSLRRSGEQYF. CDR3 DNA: TGTGCCAGCAGCTTAAGAAGGTCAGGCGAGCAGTACTTC.

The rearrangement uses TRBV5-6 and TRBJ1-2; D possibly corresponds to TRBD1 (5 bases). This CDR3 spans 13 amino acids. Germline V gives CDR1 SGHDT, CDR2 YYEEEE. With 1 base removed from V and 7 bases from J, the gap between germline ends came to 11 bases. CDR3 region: CASSLSGGGGYTF. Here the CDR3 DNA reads TGTGCCAGCAGCTTGAGCGGGGGTGGTGGCTACACCTTC. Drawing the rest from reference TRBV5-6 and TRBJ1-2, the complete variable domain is DAGVTQSPTHLIKTRGQQVTLRCSPKSGHDTVSWYQQALGQGPQFIFQYYEEEERQRGNFPDRFSGHQFPNYSSELNVNALLLGDSALYLCASSLSGGGGYTFGSGTRLTVV.

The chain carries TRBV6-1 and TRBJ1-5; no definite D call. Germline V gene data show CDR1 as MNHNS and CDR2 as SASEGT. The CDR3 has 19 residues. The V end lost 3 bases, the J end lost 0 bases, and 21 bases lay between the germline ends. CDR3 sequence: CASSDPVGPGSYSNQPQHF. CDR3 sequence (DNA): TGTGCCAGCAGTGACCCCGTTGGTCCGGGGTCCTATAGCAATCAGCCCCAGCATTTT.

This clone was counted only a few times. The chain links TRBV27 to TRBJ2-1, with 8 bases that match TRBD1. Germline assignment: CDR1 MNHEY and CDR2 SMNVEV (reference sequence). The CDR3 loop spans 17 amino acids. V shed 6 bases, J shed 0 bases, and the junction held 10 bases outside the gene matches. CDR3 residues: CASRSRGPPSSYNEQFF. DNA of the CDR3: TGTGCCAGCAGGAGCAGGGGGCCTCCGAGCTCCTACAATGAGCAGTTCTTC.

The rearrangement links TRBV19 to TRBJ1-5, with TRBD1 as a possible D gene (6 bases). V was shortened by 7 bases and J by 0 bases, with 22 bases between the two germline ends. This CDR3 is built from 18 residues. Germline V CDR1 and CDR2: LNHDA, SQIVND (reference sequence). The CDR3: CASIPGQHLPYSNQPQHF. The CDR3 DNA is TGTGCCAGTATACCGGGACAACACCTTCCTTATAGCAATCAGCCCCAGCATTTT.

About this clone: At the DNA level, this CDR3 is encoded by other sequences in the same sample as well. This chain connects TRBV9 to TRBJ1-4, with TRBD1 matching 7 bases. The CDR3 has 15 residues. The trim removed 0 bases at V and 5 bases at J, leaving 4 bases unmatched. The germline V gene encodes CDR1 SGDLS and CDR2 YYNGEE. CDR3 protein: CASSVGTGGNEKLFF. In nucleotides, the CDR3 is TGTGCCAGCAGCGTAGGGACAGGTGGGAATGAAAAACTGTTTTTT.

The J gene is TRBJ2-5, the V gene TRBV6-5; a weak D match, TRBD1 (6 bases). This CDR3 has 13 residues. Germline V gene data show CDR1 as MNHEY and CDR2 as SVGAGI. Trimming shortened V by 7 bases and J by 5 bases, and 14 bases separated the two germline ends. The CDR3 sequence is CASTRGWFETQYF. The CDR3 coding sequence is TGTGCCAGCACCAGGGGTTGGTTCGAGACCCAGTACTTC.

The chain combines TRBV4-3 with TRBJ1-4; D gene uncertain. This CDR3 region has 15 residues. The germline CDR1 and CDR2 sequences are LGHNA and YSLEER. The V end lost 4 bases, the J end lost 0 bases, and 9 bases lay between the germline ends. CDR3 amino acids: CASSPRVATNEKLFF. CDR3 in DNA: TGCGCCAGCAGCCCTAGAGTCGCAACTAATGAAAAACTGTTTTTT.

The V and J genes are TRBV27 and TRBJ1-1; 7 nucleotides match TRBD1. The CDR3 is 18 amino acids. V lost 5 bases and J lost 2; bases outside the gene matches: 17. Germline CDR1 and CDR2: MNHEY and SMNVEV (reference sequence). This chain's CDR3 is CASSLFPPGQRTNTEAFF. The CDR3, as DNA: TGTGCCAGCAGTCTCTTTCCGCCGGGACAGAGAACAAACACTGAAGCTTTCTTT.

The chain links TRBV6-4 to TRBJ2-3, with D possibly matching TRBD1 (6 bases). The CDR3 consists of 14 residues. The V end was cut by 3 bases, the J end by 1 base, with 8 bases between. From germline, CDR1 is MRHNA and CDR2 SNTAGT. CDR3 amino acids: CASSERTGTDTQYF. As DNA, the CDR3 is TGTGCCAGCAGTGAACGGACAGGCACAGATACGCAGTATTTT.

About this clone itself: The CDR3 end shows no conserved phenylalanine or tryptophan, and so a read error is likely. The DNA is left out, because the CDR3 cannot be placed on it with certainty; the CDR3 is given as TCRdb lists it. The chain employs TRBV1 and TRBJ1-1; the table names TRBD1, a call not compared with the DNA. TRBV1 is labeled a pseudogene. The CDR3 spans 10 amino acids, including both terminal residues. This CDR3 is CTSSQLWAGE.

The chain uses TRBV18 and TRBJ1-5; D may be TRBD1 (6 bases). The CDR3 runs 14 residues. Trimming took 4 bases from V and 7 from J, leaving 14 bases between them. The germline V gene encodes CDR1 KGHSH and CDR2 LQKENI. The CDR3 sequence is CASSQQGRGQPQHF. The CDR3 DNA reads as TGTGCCAGCTCACAACAGGGTCGGGGACAGCCCCAGCATTTT.

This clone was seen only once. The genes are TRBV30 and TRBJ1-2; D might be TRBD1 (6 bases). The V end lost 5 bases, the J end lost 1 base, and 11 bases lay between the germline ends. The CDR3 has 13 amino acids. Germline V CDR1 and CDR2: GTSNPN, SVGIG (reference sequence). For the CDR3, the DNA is TGTGCCTGGGCCCAGGGGTTTAACTATGGCTACACCTTC. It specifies CAWAQGFNYGYTF.

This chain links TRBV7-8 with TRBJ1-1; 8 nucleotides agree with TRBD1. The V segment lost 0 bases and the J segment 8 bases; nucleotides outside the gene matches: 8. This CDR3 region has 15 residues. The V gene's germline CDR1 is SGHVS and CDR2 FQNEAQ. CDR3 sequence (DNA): TGTGCCAGCAGCTTAGCGACCGGGACAGGAAAAGAAGCTTTCTTT. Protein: CASSLATGTGKEAFF.

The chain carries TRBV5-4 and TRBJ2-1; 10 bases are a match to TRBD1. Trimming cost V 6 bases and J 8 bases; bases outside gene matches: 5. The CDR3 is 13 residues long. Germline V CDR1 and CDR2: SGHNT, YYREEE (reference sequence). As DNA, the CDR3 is TGTGCCAGCAACCGACAGGGGGCGGATGAGCAGTTCTTC. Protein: CASNRQGADEQFF.

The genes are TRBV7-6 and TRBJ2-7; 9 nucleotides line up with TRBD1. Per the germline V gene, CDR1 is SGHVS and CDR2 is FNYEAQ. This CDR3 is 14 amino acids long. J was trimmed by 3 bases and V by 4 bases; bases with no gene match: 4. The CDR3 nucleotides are TGTGCCAGCAGCTCGAAGACAGGGGGCTACGAGCAGTACTTC. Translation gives CASSSKTGGYEQYF. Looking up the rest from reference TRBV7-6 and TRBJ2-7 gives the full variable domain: GAGVSQSPRYKVTKRGQDVALRCDPISGHVSLYWYRQALGQGPEFLTYFNYEAQQDKSGLPNDRFSAERPEGSISTLTIQRTEQRDSAMYRCASSSKTGGYEQYFGPGTRLTVT.

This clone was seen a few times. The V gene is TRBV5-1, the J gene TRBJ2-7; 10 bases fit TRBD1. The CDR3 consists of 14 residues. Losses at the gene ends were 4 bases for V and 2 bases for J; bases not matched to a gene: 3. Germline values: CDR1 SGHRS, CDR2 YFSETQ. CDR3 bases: TGCGCCAGCAGCGGGACAGGGGCGACCTACGAGCAGTACTTC. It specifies CASSGTGATYEQYF.

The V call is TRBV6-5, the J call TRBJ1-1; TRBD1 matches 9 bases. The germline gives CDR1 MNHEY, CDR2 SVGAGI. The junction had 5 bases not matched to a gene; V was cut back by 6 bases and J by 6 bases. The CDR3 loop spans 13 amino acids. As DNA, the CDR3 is TGTGCCAGCAGATCGACAGGGGGGCCTGAAGCTTTCTTT. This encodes CASRSTGGPEAFF.

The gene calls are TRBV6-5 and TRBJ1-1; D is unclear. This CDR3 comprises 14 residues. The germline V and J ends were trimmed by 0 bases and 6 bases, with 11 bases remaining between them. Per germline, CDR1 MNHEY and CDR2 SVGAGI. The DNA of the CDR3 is TGTGCCAGCAGTTACTCGAATCGGGTGGCTGAAGCTTTCTTT. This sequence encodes CASSYSNRVAEAFF.

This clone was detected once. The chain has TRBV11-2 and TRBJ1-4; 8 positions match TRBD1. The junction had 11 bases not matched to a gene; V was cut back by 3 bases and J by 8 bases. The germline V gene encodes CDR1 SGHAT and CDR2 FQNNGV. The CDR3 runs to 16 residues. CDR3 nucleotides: TGTGCCAGCAGCTTTGGACCCCCAGGGGGCGCGGAAAAACTGTTTTTT. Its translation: CASSFGPPGGAEKLFF.

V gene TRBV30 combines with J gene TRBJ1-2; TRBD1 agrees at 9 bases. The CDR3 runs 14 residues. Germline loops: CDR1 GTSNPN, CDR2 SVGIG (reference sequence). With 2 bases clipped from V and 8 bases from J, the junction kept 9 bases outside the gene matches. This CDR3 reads CAWSRQQGAWGYTF. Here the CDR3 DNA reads TGTGCCTGGAGTAGACAACAGGGGGCGTGGGGCTACACCTTC.

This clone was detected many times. For the CDR3, the DNA is TGTGCCAGCAGCTCCATAGCGGGGGCTCAAGAGACCCAGTACTTC. Amino acid sequence: CASSSIAGAQETQYF. The V call is TRBV14, the J call TRBJ2-5; 9 bases fit TRBD2. This CDR3 is built from 15 residues. The V and J ends lost 5 bases and 2 bases, in that order; junction bases with no gene match: 6. Germline V CDR1 and CDR2: SGHDN, FVKESK.

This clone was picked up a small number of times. CDR3 DNA: TGTGCCAGTAGTGTCGCGACAGGCGCTCACGCTAACTATGGCTACACCTTC. Its protein is CASSVATGAHANYGYTF. The rearrangement joins TRBV19 to TRBJ1-2; possible D gene TRBD1, 6 bases. CDR1 LNHDA and CDR2 SQIVND come from the germline V gene (reference sequence). CDR3 length equals 17 residues. V lost 5 bases to trimming and J lost 0 bases, with 19 bases between them.

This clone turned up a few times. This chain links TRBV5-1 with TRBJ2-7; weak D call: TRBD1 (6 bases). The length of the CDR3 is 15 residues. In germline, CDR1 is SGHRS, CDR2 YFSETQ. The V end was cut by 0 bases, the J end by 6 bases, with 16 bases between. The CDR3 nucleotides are TGCGCCAGCAGCTTGGCCGATATCAGGGGACGCGAGCAGTACTTC. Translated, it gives CASSLADIRGREQYF.